The 10 T cell receptor beta chains reported below all come from one sample, sequenced in a study of blood T cells in healthy people across ages. Then a second PCR, running about 6 to 11 cycles, was carried out with a sample-barcoded 5' primer and a J-beta primer mix. TCRdb ran MiXCR on the 5' RACE reads and lists one entry per CDR3 protein. This sample has around 1,800,000 distinct CDR3 sequences; about two fifths occur once, and the top ten carry about 21%. Sequencing was done on a sample of blood. Every receptor here comes from a human donor in good health.

V and J are TRBV15 and TRBJ2-6, with 7 nucleotides matching TRBD1. Trimming at V came to 6 bases and at J to 3 bases, leaving 5 bases not matched to a gene. This CDR3 spans 15 amino acids. CDR1 and CDR2 (germline): LNHNV, YYDKDF (reference sequence). Here the CDR3 DNA reads TGTGCCACCAGGTCACAGGGGATTGGGGCCAACGTCCTGACTTTC. Translating it yields CATRSQGIGANVLTF.

J is TRBJ2-7 and V is TRBV6-5; D perhaps matches TRBD1 (5 bases). The CDR3 is 14 residues long. Germline V gene sequence: CDR1 MNHEY, CDR2 SVGAGI. Trimming pared 1 base from V and 2 bases from J, leaving 9 bases between. The CDR3: CASSYLGVAYEQYF. DNA of the CDR3: TGTGCCAGCAGTTACTTAGGGGTTGCCTACGAGCAGTACTTC.

V usage is TRBV7-9 and J usage is TRBJ2-3; D remains ambiguous. Trimming removed 2 bases at V and 0 bases at J, with 9 bases between. This CDR3 spans 15 amino acids. The germline V gene has CDR1 SEHNR and CDR2 FQNEAQ (reference sequence). The CDR3 spells CASSLPSISTDTQYF. The DNA for the CDR3 is TGTGCCAGCAGCTTACCCAGTATAAGCACAGATACGCAGTATTTT.

This clonotype was counted a few times. V and J are TRBV29-1 and TRBJ2-1; D uncertain. CDR1 and CDR2 from the germline V gene are SQVTM and ANQGSEA. CDR3 size: 13 residues. Trimming shortened V by 7 bases and J by 9 bases, and 19 bases separated the two germline ends. CDR3 in amino acids: CSAVEHDEGEQFF. For the CDR3, the DNA is TGCAGCGCCGTAGAACATGACGAAGGTGAGCAGTTCTTC.

This clonotype was seen ten or more times. CDR3 protein: CASSLEEGYGYTF. The CDR3 DNA is TGTGCCAGCAGCTTAGAGGAGGGTTATGGCTACACCTTC. The chain uses TRBV7-2 and TRBJ1-2; no definite D call. Between the trimmed V and J ends, which lost 1 base and 5 bases, there was a span of 8 bases. Germline V gives CDR1 SGHTA, CDR2 FQGNSA. This CDR3 has 13 residues.

The chain couples TRBV20-1 to TRBJ2-5; D uncertain. The length of the CDR3 is 14 residues. Trimming pared 1 base from V and 5 bases from J, leaving 14 bases between. CDR1 is DFQATT, CDR2 SNEGSKA, per germline (reference sequence). CDR3 bases: TGCAGTGCTAGAGCCCCGGTGGGTAGCGAGACCCAGTACTTC. The encoded protein is CSARAPVGSETQYF.

A remark on this clonotype: Without the conserved terminal phenylalanine or tryptophan, this CDR3 likely stems from a read error. The J gene is TRBJ2-7, the V gene TRBV20-1, with 9 bases matching TRBD1. From germline, CDR1 is DFQATT and CDR2 SNEGSKA (reference sequence). J gave up 3 bases and V 8 bases, and 14 bases lay outside the gene matches. CDR3 length: 15 residues. This chain's CDR3 is CSSQKGGTGFYEQYC. DNA for the CDR3: TGCAGTTCCCAAAAAGGGGGGACAGGGTTCTACGAGCAGTACTGC.

This clonotype came up a few times. Being one base from a much bigger clone, this may be a read error. The chain combines TRBV10-3 with TRBJ2-3, with 9 nucleotides matching TRBD1. CDR1 ENHRY and CDR2 SYGVKD come from the germline V gene. The CDR3 is 14 residues long. V lost 10 bases to trimming and J lost 2 bases; unmatched junction nucleotides: 7. CDR3 loop: CATKGQGITDTQYF. DNA for the CDR3: TGTGCCACCAAGGGACAGGGTATCACAGATACGCAGTATTTT.

This clonotype was observed a handful of times. The genes are TRBV9 and TRBJ1-1; TRBD1 agrees at 7 bases. Per germline, CDR1 SGDLS and CDR2 YYNGEE. After removal of 3 bases from V and 5 bases from J, the junction contained 4 bases not matched to a gene. This CDR3 contains 13 residues. CDR3 in amino acids: CASSAEDRTEAFF. CDR3 bases: TGTGCCAGCAGCGCCGAGGACAGGACTGAAGCTTTCTTT.

This clonotype was seen many times. At one of its ends the junction is not consistent with the germline gene, which may arise from a read error. V and J are TRBV12-3 or TRBV12-4 and TRBJ1-4, with a possible D match to TRBD1 (5 bases). The CDR3 extends over 13 amino acids. As DNA, the CDR3 is TGTGCCAGCAGCTTAGCGCGGGGGGAAAAACTGTTTTTT. The encoded protein is CASSLARGEKLFF.